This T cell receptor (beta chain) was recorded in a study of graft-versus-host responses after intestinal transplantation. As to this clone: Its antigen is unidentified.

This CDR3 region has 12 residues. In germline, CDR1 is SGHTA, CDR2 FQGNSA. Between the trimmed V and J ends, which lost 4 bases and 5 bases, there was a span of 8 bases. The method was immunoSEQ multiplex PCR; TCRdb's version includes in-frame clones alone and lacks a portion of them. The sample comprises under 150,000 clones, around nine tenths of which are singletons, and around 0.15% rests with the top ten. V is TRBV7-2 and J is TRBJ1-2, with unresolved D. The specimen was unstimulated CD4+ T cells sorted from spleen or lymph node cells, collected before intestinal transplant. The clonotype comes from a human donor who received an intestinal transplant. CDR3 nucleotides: TGTGCCAGCAGCTGGACTGATTATGGCTACACCTTC. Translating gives CASSWTDYGYTF.